This paragraph reports one TCR beta chain. Germline CDR1 reads LGHNT; CDR2 reads FRNRAP. The CDR3 loop spans 15 amino acids. Trimming removed 6 bases from V and 0 bases from J, with 13 bases in between. Authors' data handling: Estimation of nucleated cell counts relied on the amplification of reference gene primers. The assay was immunoSEQ multiplex PCR, and TCRdb's table has in-frame clones only and misses some. D and trimming come from the DNA, and the V and J calls and clone size come from that table. The table has more than 95,000 clones, roughly 87% seen once. This entry is derived from a study of blood T cell repertoires in COVID-19. For the study at large: Donors in the United States, Italy and Spain gave samples during acute or convalescent COVID-19.

Input material: peripheral blood. V is TRBV12-5 and J is TRBJ2-3; perhaps TRBD1 as D (6 bases). The sequence was obtained from a woman aged 80 or over in a cohort sampled during active COVID-19. The CDR3 nucleotides are TGTGCTAGTGGCCCAACAACAGGGAGCACAGATACGCAGTATTTT. It is translated as CASGPTTGSTDTQYF.